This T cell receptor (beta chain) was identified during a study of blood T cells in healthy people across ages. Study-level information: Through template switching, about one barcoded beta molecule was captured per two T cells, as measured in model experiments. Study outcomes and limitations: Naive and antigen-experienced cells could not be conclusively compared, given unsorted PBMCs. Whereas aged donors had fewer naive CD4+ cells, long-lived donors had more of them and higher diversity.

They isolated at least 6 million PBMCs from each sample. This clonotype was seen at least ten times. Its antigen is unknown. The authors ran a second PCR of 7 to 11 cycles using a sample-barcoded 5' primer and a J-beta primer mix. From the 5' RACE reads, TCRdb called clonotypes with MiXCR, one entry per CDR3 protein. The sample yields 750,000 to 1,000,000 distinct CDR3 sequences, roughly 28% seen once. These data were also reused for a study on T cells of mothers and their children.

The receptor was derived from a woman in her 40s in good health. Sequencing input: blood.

This CDR3 reads CASSLALIETQYF. The CDR3, as DNA: TGTGCCAGCAGTTTAGCGTTGATAGAGACCCAGTACTTC. The chain is built from TRBV12-3 or TRBV12-4 and TRBJ2-5; no firm D call. V was cut by 0 bases and J by 4 bases, with 6 bases left in between. The CDR3 runs 13 residues.